The 23 T cell receptor beta chains presented below share a single source sample, sequenced in a study of siplizumab effects on memory and regulatory T cells. Clones were read by immunoSEQ multiplex PCR, and TCRdb kept only the in-frame ones, dropping some. The table includes approximately 120,000 clones, 92% detected once. Sequenced material: Tregs sorted from blood. The receptors shown here come from a human donor in good health.

The V and J genes are TRBV7-6 and TRBJ2-3; 8 bases line up with TRBD1. V shed 0 bases and J 3 bases; nucleotides not matched to a gene: 5. This CDR3 comprises 16 residues. The germline V gene encodes CDR1 SGHVS and CDR2 FNYEAQ. The CDR3 region has the DNA TGTGCCAGCAGCTTAGCCGACAGGGGAGATACAGATACGCAGTATTTT. The encoded protein is CASSLADRGDTDTQYF.

This chain joins TRBV12-5 and TRBJ1-1, with D hard to call. CDR1 LGHNT and CDR2 FRNRAP come from the germline V gene. Trimming removed 8 bases at V and 0 bases at J, with 16 bases between. This CDR3 comprises 15 residues. The CDR3 reads CASIDRVRMNTEAFF. The CDR3 nucleotides are TGTGCTAGTATTGATCGGGTGAGAATGAACACTGAAGCTTTCTTT.

V and J are TRBV25-1 and TRBJ2-6; D remains unclear. The germline CDR1 and CDR2 sequences are MGHDK and SYGVNS. CDR3 length: 16 residues. V lost 3 bases to trimming and J lost 4 bases, with 13 bases between them. The CDR3: CASSEDLTAGANVLTF. In nucleotides, the CDR3 is TGTGCCAGCAGTGAGGACCTGACGGCGGGGGCCAACGTCCTGACTTTC. The full variable domain, completed using reference TRBV25-1 and TRBJ2-6, is EADIYQTPRYLVIGTGKKITLECSQTMGHDKMYWYQQDPGMELHLIHYSYGVNSTEKGDLSSESTVSRIRTEHFPLTLESARPSHTSQYLCASSEDLTAGANVLTFGAGSRLTVL.

This chain links TRBV7-3 with TRBJ2-5, with D maybe TRBD2 (6 bases). CDR3 size: 13 residues. CDR1 is SGHTA and CDR2 is FQGTGA in the germline V gene. The V gene lost 3 bases and the J gene lost 4 bases, with 9 bases spanning the gap. In DNA, the CDR3 is TGTGCCAGCAGCTTTCTGGGAGGAGAGACCCAGTACTTC. Amino acid sequence: CASSFLGGETQYF. The full variable domain, in which reference TRBV7-3 and TRBJ2-5 provide the parts outside the CDR3, is GAGVSQTPSNKVTEKGKYVELRCDPISGHTALYWYRQSLGQGPEFLIYFQGTGAADDSGLPNDRFFAVRPEGSVSTLKIQRTERGDSAVYLCASSFLGGETQYFGPGTRLLVL.

Concerning this clone itself: The same CDR3 also results from other DNA sequences found in this sample. V and J are TRBV2 and TRBJ2-5; D is possibly TRBD1 (5 bases). CDR3 length equals 14 residues. V gave up 6 bases and J gave up 2 bases, with 13 bases separating them. Germline CDR1 is SNHLY and CDR2 is FYNNEI. The DNA for the CDR3 is TGTGCCAGCAGACCTGACAGAAGTCAAGAGACCCAGTACTTC. This sequence encodes CASRPDRSQETQYF.

Comments on this clone: Other DNA sequences in the sample encode the same CDR3. The rearrangement uses TRBV6-1 and TRBJ1-2; D might be TRBD1 (5 bases). The ends were cut back, 1 base at V and 8 bases at J, with 11 bases in the middle. The CDR3 spans 13 residues. Germline V CDR1 and CDR2: MNHNS, SASEGT. The CDR3 region is CASSEGGVYGYTF. The CDR3 bases are TGTGCCAGCAGTGAAGGGGGGGTCTACGGCTACACCTTC.

The chain couples TRBV30 to TRBJ1-5; D remains ambiguous. Germline CDR1 and CDR2: GTSNPN and SVGIG (reference sequence). With 3 bases removed from V and 0 bases from J, the gap between germline ends came to 15 bases. This CDR3 comprises 16 residues. CDR3 nucleotides: TGTGCCTGGAGCGCCGGACGGCTGTATAGCAATCAGCCCCAGCATTTT. This sequence encodes CAWSAGRLYSNQPQHF.

In DNA form, the CDR3 reads TGTGCCAGCTCACTAACGGAGGGGGAGACCCAGTACTTC. Amino acids: CASSLTEGETQYF. V is TRBV18 and J is TRBJ2-5; perhaps TRBD2 as D (6 bases). The germline CDR1 and CDR2 sequences are KGHSH and LQKENI. Trimming took off 4 bases at V and 5 bases at J, with 11 bases between the two ends. The CDR3 runs to 13 residues.

This clone appeared a single time. This chain links TRBV30 with TRBJ2-7; TRBD2 matches at 14 bases. Looked up from germline, CDR1 is GTSNPN and CDR2 is SVGIG (reference sequence). The CDR3 length is 14 residues. V dropped 5 bases and J dropped 1; count of bases not matched to a gene: 1. The chain's CDR3 is CAWGLAGGSYEQYF. CDR3 bases: TGTGCCTGGGGACTAGCGGGAGGATCCTACGAGCAGTACTTC. The full variable domain, completed using reference TRBV30 and TRBJ2-7, is SQTIHQWPATLVQPVGSPLSLECTVEGTSNPNLYWYRQAAGRGLQLLFYSVGIGQISSEVPQNLSASRPQDRQFILSSKKLLLSDSGFYLCAWGLAGGSYEQYFGPGTRLTVT.

The chain has TRBV7-9 and TRBJ2-7; perhaps TRBD2 as D (5 bases). With 2 bases removed from V and 3 bases from J, the gap between germline ends came to 20 bases. This CDR3 is 17 amino acids long. Germline CDR1 SEHNR, CDR2 FQNEAQ (reference sequence). CDR3 in amino acids: CASSLFLADKILYEQYF. As DNA, the CDR3 is TGTGCCAGCAGCTTATTTCTAGCTGACAAGATTCTCTACGAGCAGTACTTC.

The V call is TRBV11-2, the J call TRBJ2-1, with unresolved D. Between the trimmed V and J ends, which lost 2 bases and 12 bases, there was a span of 14 bases. Germline loops: CDR1 SGHAT, CDR2 FQNNGV. The CDR3 consists of 13 residues. Here the CDR3 reads CASSLLTRFGQFF. CDR3 DNA: TGTGCCAGCAGCTTACTCACGCGGTTTGGGCAGTTCTTC. Full variable domain (outside the CDR3, taken from reference TRBV11-2 and TRBJ2-1): EAGVAQSPRYKIIEKRQSVAFWCNPISGHATLYWYQQILGQGPKLLIQFQNNGVVDDSQLPKDRFSAERLKGVDSTLKIQPAKLEDSAVYLCASSLLTRFGQFFGPGTRLTVL.

The chain has TRBV19 and TRBJ1-4; D is unclear. CDR3 size: 14 residues. Germline assignment: CDR1 LNHDA and CDR2 SQIVND (reference sequence). V lost 7 bases and J 4 bases, leaving 13 bases between the germline ends. The CDR3 is CASKAGYSNEKLFF. Written as DNA, the CDR3 is TGTGCCAGTAAGGCGGGGTACAGTAATGAAAAACTGTTTTTT. The complete variable domain, with remaining parts taken from reference TRBV19 and TRBJ1-4, reads DGGITQSPKYLFRKEGQNVTLSCEQNLNHDAMYWYRQDPGQGLRLIYYSQIVNDFQKGDIAEGYSVSREKKESFPLTVTSAQKNPTAFYLCASKAGYSNEKLFFGSGTQLSVL.

V usage is TRBV15 and J usage is TRBJ2-7; D perhaps matches TRBD1 (6 bases). The CDR3 covers 14 residues. V was pared by 3 bases and J by 4 bases, with 13 bases between. Germline V gene lookup returns CDR1 LNHNV and CDR2 YYDKDF (reference sequence). CDR3 bases: TGTGCCACCAGCAGCCGACAGGCCGGTTACGAGCAGTACTTC. Its translation: CATSSRQAGYEQYF.

The chain has TRBV4-1 and TRBJ1-4; a possible D gene is TRBD1 (5 bases). Trimming cost V 0 bases and J 8 bases, with 16 bases left between them. The CDR3 length is 16 residues. The V gene's germline CDR1 is MGHRA and CDR2 YSYEKL. The CDR3 region is CASSQESTVAFEKLFF. The CDR3 DNA follows: TGCGCCAGCAGCCAAGAGTCGACAGTCGCATTCGAAAAACTGTTTTTT.

The chain carries TRBV5-1 and TRBJ1-4; D perhaps matches TRBD1 (5 bases). Germline V lookup: CDR1 SGHRS, CDR2 YFSETQ. CDR3 length: 16 residues. V was shortened by 4 bases and J by 2 bases, with 15 bases between the two germline ends. CDR3 bases: TGCGCCAGCAGCGGACCCGCCGGGGCGACTAATGAAAAACTGTTTTTT. Protein: CASSGPAGATNEKLFF.

CDR3 bases: TGTGCCAGCAGACCCGCGAATTGGGGAATCGGTATGACCGGGGAGCTGTTTTTT. Its translation is CASRPANWGIGMTGELFF. V and J are TRBV7-9 and TRBJ2-2; D remains ambiguous. Germline V gene lookup returns CDR1 SEHNR and CDR2 FQNEAQ (reference sequence). V dropped 6 bases and J dropped 5 bases, with 25 bases sitting between them. The CDR3 has 18 residues.

The chain links TRBV6-6 to TRBJ1-2; TRBD1 might be the D (6 bases). V gave up 7 bases and J gave up 2 bases, with 11 bases separating them. The germline V gene has CDR1 MNHNY and CDR2 SVGAGI (reference sequence). The length of the CDR3 is 13 residues. CDR3 coding DNA: TGTGCCAGCAAAAAGGGGGGAAACTATGGCTACACCTTC. Protein product: CASKKGGNYGYTF.

The table lists this clone with a count of one. The V gene is TRBV20-1, the J gene TRBJ1-2; D is undetermined. The V end lost 7 bases, the J end lost 8 bases, and 5 bases lay between the germline ends. This CDR3 has 8 amino acids. Germline assignment: CDR1 DFQATT and CDR2 SNEGSKA (reference sequence). CDR3 coding DNA: TGCAGTGTTGGGGGCTACACCTTC. As protein: CSVGGYTF.

The chain links TRBV2 to TRBJ2-2; D unresolved. CDR1 is SNHLY, CDR2 FYNNEI, per germline. V lost 2 bases and J lost 4, with 5 bases in between. The CDR3 spans 13 residues. The CDR3 region is CASSERVTGELFF. DNA for the CDR3: TGTGCCAGCAGTGAACGAGTCACCGGGGAGCTGTTTTTT.

The chain recombines TRBV10-3 with TRBJ2-5, with D maybe TRBD1 (5 bases). This CDR3 comprises 12 residues. The germline V and J ends were trimmed by 8 bases and 4 bases, with 11 bases remaining between them. Germline assignment: CDR1 ENHRY and CDR2 SYGVKD. The CDR3 reads CAIGKTAETQYF. For the CDR3, the DNA is TGTGCCATCGGAAAGACAGCAGAGACCCAGTACTTC.

This chain connects TRBV18 to TRBJ1-4; no clear D gene. This CDR3 region has 15 residues. V lost 6 bases and J 0 bases, leaving 11 bases between the germline ends. Per germline, CDR1 KGHSH and CDR2 LQKENI. CDR3 sequence reads: CASSRWIPTNEKLFF. CDR3 coding DNA: TGTGCCAGCTCTAGGTGGATCCCAACTAATGAAAAACTGTTTTTT. Looking up the rest from reference TRBV18 and TRBJ1-4 gives the full variable domain: NAGVMQNPRHLVRRRGQEARLRCSPMKGHSHVYWYRQLPEEGLKFMVYLQKENIIDESGMPKERFSAEFPKEGPSILRIQQVVRGDSAAYFCASSRWIPTNEKLFFGSGTQLSVL.

The rearrangement joins TRBV5-1 to TRBJ2-7; D is unclear. The CDR3 totals 12 residues. The germline CDR1 and CDR2 sequences are SGHRS and YFSETQ. Deletions cut 0 bases from V and 5 bases from J, with 6 bases between. The CDR3 sequence is CASSLGSDEQYF. In DNA, the CDR3 is TGCGCCAGCAGCTTGGGTAGTGACGAGCAGTACTTC.

J is TRBJ2-1 and V is TRBV4-1; TRBD1 is a possible D gene (5 bases). CDR3 length equals 14 residues. CDR1 is MGHRA, CDR2 YSYEKL, per germline. V was cut by 4 bases and J by 7 bases, with 14 bases left in between. The CDR3 DNA is TGCGCCAGCAGCCCCATAAACAGGTTGAATGAGCAGTTCTTC. This codes for CASSPINRLNEQFF.